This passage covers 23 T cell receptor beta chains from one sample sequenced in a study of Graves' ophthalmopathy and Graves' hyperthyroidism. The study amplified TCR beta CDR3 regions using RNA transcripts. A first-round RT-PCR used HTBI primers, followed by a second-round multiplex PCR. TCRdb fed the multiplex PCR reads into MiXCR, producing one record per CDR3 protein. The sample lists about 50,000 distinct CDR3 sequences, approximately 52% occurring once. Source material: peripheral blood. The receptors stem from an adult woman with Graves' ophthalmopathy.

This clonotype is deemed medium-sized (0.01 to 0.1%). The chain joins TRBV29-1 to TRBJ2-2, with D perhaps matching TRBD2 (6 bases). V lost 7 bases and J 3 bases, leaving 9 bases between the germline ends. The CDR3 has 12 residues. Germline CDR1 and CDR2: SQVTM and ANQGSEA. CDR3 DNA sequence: TGCAGCGGGTGGGGGGACACCGGGGAGCTGTTTTTT. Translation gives CSGWGDTGELFF.

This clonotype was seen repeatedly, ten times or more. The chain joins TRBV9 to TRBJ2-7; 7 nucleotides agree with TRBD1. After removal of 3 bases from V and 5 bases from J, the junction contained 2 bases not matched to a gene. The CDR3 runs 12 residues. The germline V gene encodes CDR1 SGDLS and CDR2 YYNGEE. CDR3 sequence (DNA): TGTGCCAGCAGCGATACAGGGGACGAGCAGTACTTC. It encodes CASSDTGDEQYF.

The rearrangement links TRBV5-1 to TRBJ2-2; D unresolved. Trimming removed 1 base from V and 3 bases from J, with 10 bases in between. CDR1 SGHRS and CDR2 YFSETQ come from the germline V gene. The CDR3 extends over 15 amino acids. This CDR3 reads CASSLMAVDTGELFF. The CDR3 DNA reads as TGCGCCAGCAGCTTGATGGCAGTGGACACCGGGGAGCTGTTTTTT.

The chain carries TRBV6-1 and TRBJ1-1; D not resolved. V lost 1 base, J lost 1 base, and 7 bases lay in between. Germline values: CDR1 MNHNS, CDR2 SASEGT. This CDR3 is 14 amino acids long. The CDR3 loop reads CASSEGTTNTEAFF. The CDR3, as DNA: TGTGCCAGCAGTGAAGGGACTACGAACACTGAAGCTTTCTTT.

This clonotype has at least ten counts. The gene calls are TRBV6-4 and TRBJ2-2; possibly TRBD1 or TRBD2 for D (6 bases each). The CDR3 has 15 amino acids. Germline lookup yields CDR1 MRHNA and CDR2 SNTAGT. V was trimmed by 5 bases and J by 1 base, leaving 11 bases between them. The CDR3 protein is CASSQGGLNTGELFF. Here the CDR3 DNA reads TGTGCCAGCAGTCAAGGGGGGCTGAACACCGGGGAGCTGTTTTTT.

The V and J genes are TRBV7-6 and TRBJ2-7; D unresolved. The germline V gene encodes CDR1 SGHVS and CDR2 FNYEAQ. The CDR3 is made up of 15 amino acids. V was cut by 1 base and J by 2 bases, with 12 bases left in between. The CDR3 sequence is CASSLVSSNPYEQYF. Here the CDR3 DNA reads TGTGCCAGCAGCTTAGTTTCGAGTAACCCCTACGAGCAGTACTTC.

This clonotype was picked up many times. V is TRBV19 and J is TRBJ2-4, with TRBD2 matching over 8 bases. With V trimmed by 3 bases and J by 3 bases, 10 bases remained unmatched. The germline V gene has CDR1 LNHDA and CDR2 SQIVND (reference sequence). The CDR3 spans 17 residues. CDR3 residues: CASSIRGGPRGKNIQYF. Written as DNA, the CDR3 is TGTGCCAGTAGTATCCGGGGGGGACCCCGGGGCAAAAACATTCAGTACTTC.

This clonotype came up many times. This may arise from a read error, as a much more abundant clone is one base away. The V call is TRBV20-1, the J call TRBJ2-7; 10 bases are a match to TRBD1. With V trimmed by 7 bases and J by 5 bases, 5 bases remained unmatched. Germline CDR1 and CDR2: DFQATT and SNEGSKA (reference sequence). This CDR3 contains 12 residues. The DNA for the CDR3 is TGCAGTGTCGGGACAGGGGACAACGAGCAGTACTTC. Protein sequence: CSVGTGDNEQYF.

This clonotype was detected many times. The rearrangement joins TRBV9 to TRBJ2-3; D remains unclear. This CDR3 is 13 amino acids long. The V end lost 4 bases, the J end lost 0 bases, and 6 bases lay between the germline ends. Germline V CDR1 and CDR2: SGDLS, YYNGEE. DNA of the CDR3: TGTGCCAGCAGCCCTACTAGCACAGATACGCAGTATTTT. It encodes CASSPTSTDTQYF.

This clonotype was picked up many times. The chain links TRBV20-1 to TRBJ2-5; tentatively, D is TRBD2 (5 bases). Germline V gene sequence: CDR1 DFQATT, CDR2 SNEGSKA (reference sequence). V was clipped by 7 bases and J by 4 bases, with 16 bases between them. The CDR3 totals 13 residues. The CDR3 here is CSVLLGERETQYF. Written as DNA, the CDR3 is TGCAGTGTTTTACTCGGGGAGAGAGAGACCCAGTACTTC.

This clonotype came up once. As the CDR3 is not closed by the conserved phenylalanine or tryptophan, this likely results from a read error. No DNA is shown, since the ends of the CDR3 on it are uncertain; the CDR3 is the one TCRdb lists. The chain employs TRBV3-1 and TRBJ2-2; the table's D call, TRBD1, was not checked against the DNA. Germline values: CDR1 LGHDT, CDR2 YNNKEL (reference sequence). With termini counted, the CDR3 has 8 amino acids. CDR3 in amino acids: CASSDRGV.

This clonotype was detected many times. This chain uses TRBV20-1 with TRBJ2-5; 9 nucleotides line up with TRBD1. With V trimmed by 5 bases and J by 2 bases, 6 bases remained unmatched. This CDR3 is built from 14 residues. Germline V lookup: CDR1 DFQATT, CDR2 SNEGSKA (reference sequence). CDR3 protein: CSAPRTGAQETQYF. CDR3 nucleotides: TGCAGTGCTCCCAGGACAGGGGCGCAAGAGACCCAGTACTTC.

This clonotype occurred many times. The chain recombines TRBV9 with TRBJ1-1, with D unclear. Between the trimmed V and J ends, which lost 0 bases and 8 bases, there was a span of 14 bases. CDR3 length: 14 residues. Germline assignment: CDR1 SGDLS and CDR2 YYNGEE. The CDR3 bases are TGTGCCAGCAGCGTAGAGCCCGAGAAGTACGAAGCTTTCTTT. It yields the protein CASSVEPEKYEAFF. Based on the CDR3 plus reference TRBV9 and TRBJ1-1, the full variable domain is DSGVTQTPKHLITATGQRVTLRCSPRSGDLSVYWYQQSLDQGLQFLIQYYNGEERAKGNILERFSAQQFPDLHSELNLSSLELGDSALYFCASSVEPEKYEAFFGQGTRLTVV.

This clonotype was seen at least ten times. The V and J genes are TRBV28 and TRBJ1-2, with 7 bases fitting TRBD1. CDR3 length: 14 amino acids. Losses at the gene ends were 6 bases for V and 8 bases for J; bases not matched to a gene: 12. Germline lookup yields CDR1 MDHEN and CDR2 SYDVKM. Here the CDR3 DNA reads TGTGCCAGCAGCACCCCCAGGGGGGCCTGGGGCTACACCTTC. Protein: CASSTPRGAWGYTF.

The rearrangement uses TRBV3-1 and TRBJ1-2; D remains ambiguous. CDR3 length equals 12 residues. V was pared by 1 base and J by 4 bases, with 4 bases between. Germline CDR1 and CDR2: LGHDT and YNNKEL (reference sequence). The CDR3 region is CASSQAPYGYTF. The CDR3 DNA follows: TGTGCCAGCAGCCAAGCCCCCTATGGCTACACCTTC.

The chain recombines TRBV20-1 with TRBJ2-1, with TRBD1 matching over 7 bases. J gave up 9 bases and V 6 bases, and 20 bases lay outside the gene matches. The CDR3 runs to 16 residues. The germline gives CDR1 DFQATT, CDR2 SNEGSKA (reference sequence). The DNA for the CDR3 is TGCAGTGCCGCCCCCCCAACAGGGGTAGGTAACACTGAGCAGTTCTTC. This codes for CSAAPPTGVGNTEQFF.

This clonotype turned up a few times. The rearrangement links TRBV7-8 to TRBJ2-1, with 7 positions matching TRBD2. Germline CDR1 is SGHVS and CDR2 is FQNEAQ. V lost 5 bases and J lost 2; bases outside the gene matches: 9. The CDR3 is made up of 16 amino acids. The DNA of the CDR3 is TGTGCCAGCAGCCTAACGTTGCGGGAGACCTACAATGAGCAGTTCTTC. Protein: CASSLTLRETYNEQFF. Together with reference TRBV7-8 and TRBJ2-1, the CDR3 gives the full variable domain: GAGVSQSPRYKVAKRGQDVALRCDPISGHVSLFWYQQALGQGPEFLTYFQNEAQLDKSGLPSDRFFAERPEGSVSTLKIQRTQQEDSAVYLCASSLTLRETYNEQFFGPGTRLTVL.

The CDR3 coding sequence is TGTGCCAGCGCCCCGGGACTCCCCTCCTACGAGCAGTACTTC. It codes for CASAPGLPSYEQYF. The gene calls are TRBV7-2 and TRBJ2-7; D is possibly TRBD2 (6 bases). V lost 8 bases, J lost 0 bases, and 14 bases lay in between. The CDR3 has 14 amino acids. CDR1 and CDR2 from the germline V gene are SGHTA and FQGNSA. Full variable domain (remainder filled in from reference TRBV7-2 and TRBJ2-7): GAGVSQSPSNKVTEKGKDVELRCDPISGHTALYWYRQSLGQGLEFLIYFQGNSAPDKSGLPSDRFSAERTGGSVSTLTIQRTQQEDSAVYLCASAPGLPSYEQYFGPGTRLTVT.

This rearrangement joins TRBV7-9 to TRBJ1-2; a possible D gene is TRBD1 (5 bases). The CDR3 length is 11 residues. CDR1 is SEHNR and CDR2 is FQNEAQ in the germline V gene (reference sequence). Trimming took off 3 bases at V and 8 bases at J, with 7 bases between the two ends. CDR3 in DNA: TGTGCCAGCAGCTTCAACAGGGGCTACACCTTC. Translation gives CASSFNRGYTF.

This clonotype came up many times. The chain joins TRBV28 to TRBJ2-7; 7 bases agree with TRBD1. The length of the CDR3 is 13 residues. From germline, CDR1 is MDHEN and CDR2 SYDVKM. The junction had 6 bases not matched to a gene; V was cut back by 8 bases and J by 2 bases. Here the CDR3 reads CASQSTGPYEQYF. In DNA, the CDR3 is TGTGCCAGCCAATCGACAGGGCCCTACGAGCAGTACTTC.

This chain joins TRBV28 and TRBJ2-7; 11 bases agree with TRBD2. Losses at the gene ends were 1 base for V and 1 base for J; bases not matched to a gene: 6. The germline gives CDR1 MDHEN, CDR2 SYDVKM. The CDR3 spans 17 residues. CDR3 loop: CASSLSASGRTSYEQYF. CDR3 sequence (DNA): TGTGCCAGCAGTTTATCGGCTAGCGGGAGGACGTCCTACGAGCAGTACTTC.

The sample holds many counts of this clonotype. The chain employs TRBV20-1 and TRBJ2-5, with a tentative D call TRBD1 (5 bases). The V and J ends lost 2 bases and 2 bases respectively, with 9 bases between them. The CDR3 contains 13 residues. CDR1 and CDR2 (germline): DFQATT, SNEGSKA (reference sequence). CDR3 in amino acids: CSARIQGQETQYF. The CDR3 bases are TGCAGTGCTAGAATCCAGGGACAAGAGACCCAGTACTTC.

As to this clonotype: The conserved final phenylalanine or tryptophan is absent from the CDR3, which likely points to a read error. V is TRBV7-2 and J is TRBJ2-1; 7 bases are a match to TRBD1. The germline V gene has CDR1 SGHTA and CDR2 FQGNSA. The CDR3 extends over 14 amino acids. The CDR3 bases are TGTGCCAGTAGCTTTTTAATAGGGGGCAACGAGCAGTTCCTC. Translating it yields CASSFLIGGNEQFL.